The 20 T cell receptor beta chains given below trace back to one sample, sequenced in a study of T cell responses to AZD1222 COVID-19 vaccine. The assay was immunoSEQ multiplex PCR, and TCRdb's table has in-frame clones only and misses some. This sample has around 200,000 clones, with 90% to 95% found just once. Source: peripheral blood, taken 28 days after the second dose of the MenACWY control vaccine. These receptors all come from an adult who received the MenACWY meningococcal vaccine as a control.

The chain carries TRBV5-4 and TRBJ1-2; a possible D gene is TRBD1 (6 bases). CDR1 is SGHNT and CDR2 is YYREEE in the germline V gene (reference sequence). The ends were cut back, 2 bases at V and 5 bases at J, with 16 bases in the middle. CDR3 length: 15 residues. The CDR3 bases are TGTGCCAGCAGCTTCCGACAGGACCTAAGATATGGCTACACCTTC. It encodes CASSFRQDLRYGYTF.

V and J are TRBV28 and TRBJ1-5; TRBD1 aligns across 7 bases. Germline lookup yields CDR1 MDHEN and CDR2 SYDVKM. J was trimmed by 3 bases and V by 2 bases; bases with no gene match: 4. The CDR3 sequence is 15 residues long. Here the CDR3 DNA reads TGTGCCAGCAGTTTACCGACAGGGAACAATCAGCCCCAGCATTTT. Encoded protein: CASSLPTGNNQPQHF.

This clone appeared a single time. The chain recombines TRBV6-1 with TRBJ2-3, with D uncertain. The CDR3 spans 12 residues. CDR1 MNHNS and CDR2 SASEGT come from the germline V gene. V lost 1 base and J lost 6, with 5 bases in between. CDR3 residues: CASSEESDTQYF. Here the CDR3 DNA reads TGTGCCAGCAGTGAAGAAAGTGATACGCAGTATTTT.

The rearrangement links TRBV9 to TRBJ1-4; D possibly corresponds to TRBD1 (6 bases). CDR1 is SGDLS, CDR2 YYNGEE, per germline. V was trimmed by 4 bases and J by 8 bases, leaving 18 bases between them. The CDR3 contains 15 residues. CDR3: CASSSLGGGREKLFF. The CDR3 DNA reads as TGTGCCAGCAGCTCCCTCGGGGGGGGCCGAGAAAAACTGTTTTTT. Based on the CDR3 plus reference TRBV9 and TRBJ1-4, the full variable domain is DSGVTQTPKHLITATGQRVTLRCSPRSGDLSVYWYQQSLDQGLQFLIQYYNGEERAKGNILERFSAQQFPDLHSELNLSSLELGDSALYFCASSSLGGGREKLFFGSGTQLSVL.

This rearrangement joins TRBV9 to TRBJ2-3, with a tentative D call TRBD1 (5 bases). The CDR3 has 15 residues. The germline gives CDR1 SGDLS, CDR2 YYNGEE. V lost 0 bases and J 2 bases, leaving 10 bases between the germline ends. CDR3 nucleotide sequence: TGTGCCAGCAGCGTAGGGGGCCCTTACACAGATACGCAGTATTTT. This translates into CASSVGGPYTDTQYF.

This clone was seen only a few times. The V and J genes are TRBV9 and TRBJ1-2; unclear D gene. V gave up 4 bases and J gave up 6 bases, with 16 bases separating them. This CDR3 is 14 amino acids long. Germline CDR1 reads SGDLS; CDR2 reads YYNGEE. The CDR3 here is CASSLDPSWDGYTF. CDR3 bases: TGTGCCAGCAGCTTAGATCCCTCTTGGGATGGCTACACCTTC. The full variable domain, in which reference TRBV9 and TRBJ1-2 provide the parts outside the CDR3, is DSGVTQTPKHLITATGQRVTLRCSPRSGDLSVYWYQQSLDQGLQFLIQYYNGEERAKGNILERFSAQQFPDLHSELNLSSLELGDSALYFCASSLDPSWDGYTFGSGTRLTVV.

V usage is TRBV21-1 and J usage is TRBJ2-7; no DNA check was done on the table's D call, TRBD1. TRBV21-1 is marked as a pseudogene. The CDR3 runs to 19 residues. This chain's CDR3 is CASNCSGTATSGSSYEQYF. The CDR3 nucleotides are TGTGCCAGCAACTGCTCCGGGACAGCGACCTCGGGGAGCTCCTACGAGCAGTACTTC.

The CDR3 DNA reads TGTGCCAGCAGTCCACAGTTTGCTGGAAACACCATATATTTT. Amino acid sequence: CASSPQFAGNTIYF. The chain links TRBV2 to TRBJ1-3; D remains unclear. Germline V gene lookup returns CDR1 SNHLY and CDR2 FYNNEI. Between the trimmed V and J ends, which lost 5 bases and 2 bases, there was a span of 10 bases. There are 14 residues in the CDR3.

The V call is TRBV5-1, the J call TRBJ1-5, with TRBD1 matching over 10 bases. CDR1 is SGHRS and CDR2 is YFSETQ in the germline V gene. The CDR3 contains 15 residues. Trimming at V came to 0 bases and at J to 6 bases, leaving 3 bases not matched to a gene. The CDR3 loop is CASSLGQGAAQPQHF. CDR3 bases: TGCGCCAGCAGCTTGGGACAGGGGGCCGCTCAGCCCCAGCATTTT.

The J gene is TRBJ1-6, the V gene TRBV10-3, with D unclear. The CDR3 is 12 amino acids. Germline assignment: CDR1 ENHRY and CDR2 SYGVKD. V lost 8 bases and J lost 8, with 10 bases in between. This CDR3 is CAIRDPHSPLHF. CDR3 sequence (DNA): TGTGCCATCCGAGACCCACATTCACCCCTCCACTTT.

The chain links TRBV24-1 to TRBJ1-2; D gene ambiguous. Germline CDR1 reads KGHDR; CDR2 reads SFDVKD. Between the trimmed V and J ends, which lost 2 bases and 9 bases, there was a span of 9 bases. The CDR3 covers 12 residues. This CDR3 reads CATSDSRSRYTF. CDR3 DNA: TGTGCCACCAGTGATTCCCGGAGCCGCTACACCTTC.

The chain links TRBV3-1 (or the pseudogene TRBV3-2) to TRBJ1-2, with TRBD1 matching over 9 bases. Germline V gives CDR1 LGHDT, CDR2 YNNKEL (reference sequence). The CDR3 runs 13 residues. V shed 6 bases, J shed 7 bases, and the junction held 6 bases outside the gene matches. Written as DNA, the CDR3 is TGTGCCAGCAGTCCGACAGGGGGACGTGGCTACACCTTC. This sequence encodes CASSPTGGRGYTF.

As for this clone: This sample includes further DNA sequences coding for the same CDR3. This CDR3 reads CASSPLAGGSTDTQYF. In nucleotides, the CDR3 is TGTGCCAGCAGCCCACTAGCGGGGGGGAGCACAGATACGCAGTATTTT. The V gene is TRBV3-1 (or the pseudogene TRBV3-2), the J gene TRBJ2-3, with TRBD2 matching over 13 bases. CDR3 length equals 16 residues. The J segment lost 0 bases and the V segment lost 4 bases, leaving 1 base of the junction unmatched. CDR1 and CDR2 from the germline V gene are LGHDT and YNNKEL (reference sequence).

V usage is TRBV30 and J usage is TRBJ1-3; D is unclear. Germline V gene sequence: CDR1 GTSNPN, CDR2 SVGIG (reference sequence). V lost 2 bases and J lost 2, with 13 bases in between. CDR3 length equals 15 residues. CDR3 sequence (DNA): TGTGCCTGGAGTTATGGGGAGTTCGCTGGAAACACCATATATTTT. This gives the protein CAWSYGEFAGNTIYF.

The chain couples TRBV7-9 to TRBJ1-4; 7 positions match TRBD1. V shed 6 bases, J shed 7 bases, and the junction held 8 bases outside the gene matches. The CDR3 length is 14 residues. Germline values: CDR1 SEHNR, CDR2 FQNEAQ (reference sequence). The CDR3 DNA is TGTGCCAGCAGTCCAGGGGGAACGGGTGAAAAACTGTTTTTT. This codes for CASSPGGTGEKLFF.

The chain uses TRBV19 and TRBJ1-2; TRBD1 matches 10 bases. Germline V lookup: CDR1 LNHDA, CDR2 SQIVND (reference sequence). The CDR3 extends over 15 amino acids. Losses at the gene ends were 3 bases for V and 4 bases for J; bases not matched to a gene: 5. In nucleotides, the CDR3 is TGTGCCAGTAGTATCGGTGGGACAGGGGTCTATGGCTACACCTTC. It is translated as CASSIGGTGVYGYTF.

A single count supports this clone. The chain combines TRBV27 with TRBJ1-5; 7 nucleotides agree with TRBD1. CDR3 length equals 17 residues. Germline loops: CDR1 MNHEY, CDR2 SMNVEV (reference sequence). V shed 5 bases and J 2 bases; nucleotides not matched to a gene: 12. In DNA form, the CDR3 reads TGTGCCAGCAGTAAAACCCTGACAGGGATGGGCAATCAGCCCCAGCATTTT. Its protein product is CASSKTLTGMGNQPQHF.

The chain joins TRBV5-1 to TRBJ1-1, with D tentatively TRBD1 (5 bases). V lost 0 bases and J 1 base, leaving 10 bases between the germline ends. The CDR3 runs 15 residues. Germline V gene lookup returns CDR1 SGHRS and CDR2 YFSETQ. CDR3 residues: CASSLEGSSNTEAFF. The CDR3 nucleotides are TGCGCCAGCAGCTTGGAGGGGTCTTCGAACACTGAAGCTTTCTTT.

This rearrangement joins TRBV9 to TRBJ2-2; D not resolved. CDR3 length: 13 residues. Germline values: CDR1 SGDLS, CDR2 YYNGEE. Trimming took off 0 bases at V and 4 bases at J, with 4 bases between the two ends. The DNA for the CDR3 is TGTGCCAGCAGCGTAGAGGTCACCGGGGAGCTGTTTTTT. Protein sequence: CASSVEVTGELFF.

V is TRBV5-1 and J is TRBJ1-4; TRBD1 agrees at 7 bases. V was clipped by 4 bases and J by 4 bases; unmatched bases: 4. Per germline, CDR1 SGHRS and CDR2 YFSETQ. This CDR3 has 14 amino acids. CDR3 residues: CASSQTGINEKLFF. CDR3 sequence (DNA): TGCGCCAGCAGCCAGACAGGGATTAATGAAAAACTGTTTTTT. The full variable domain, in which reference TRBV5-1 and TRBJ1-4 provide the parts outside the CDR3, is KAGVTQTPRYLIKTRGQQVTLSCSPISGHRSVSWYQQTPGQGLQFLFEYFSETQRNKGNFPGRFSGRQFSNSRSEMNVSTLELGDSALYLCASSQTGINEKLFFGSGTQLSVL.